The 2 T cell receptor beta chains presented below share a single source sample, sequenced in a study of blood T cell repertoires in COVID-19. Clones were sequenced by immunoSEQ multiplex PCR, and TCRdb holds only the in-frame ones, with some missing. The sample gives roughly 260,000 clones, more than 75% of which show up once; 2% to 2.5% is in the top ten. The material sequenced was peripheral blood. Source of these receptors: a woman aged 45-65 years with acute or convalescent COVID-19.

The chain couples TRBV27 to TRBJ2-7, with a tentative D call TRBD2 (6 bases). The length of the CDR3 is 15 residues. Germline V gene sequence: CDR1 MNHEY, CDR2 SMNVEV (reference sequence). V lost 4 bases and J lost 4, with 17 bases in between. The CDR3 nucleotides are TGTGCCAGCAGTTCCCAAGTAGCGGTGGGGTACGAGCAGTACTTC. Translating gives CASSSQVAVGYEQYF.

This chain joins TRBV12-3 or TRBV12-4 and TRBJ2-3, with unresolved D. The V end was cut by 5 bases, the J end by 6 bases, with 9 bases between. This CDR3 has 12 amino acids. The CDR3 DNA is TGTGCCAGCAGTATTAGTGCTGATACGCAGTATTTT. This sequence encodes CASSISADTQYF.